Listed below are T cell receptor beta chains from one sample, sequenced in a study of blood T cell repertoires in COVID-19. Only in-frame clones appear in the TCRdb table, and some are missing; sequencing was by immunoSEQ multiplex PCR. The sample has around 250,000 clones; 65% to 90% are singletons. Sequenced input: PBMCs or T cells enriched from blood (not recorded which). Receptors originate from a man aged 18 to 30 who had recovered from COVID-19. The CDR3 runs from the conserved cysteine through the conserved F or W. Each record gives: V gene, clone size, D gene, J gene, CDR3 protein, CDR3 DNA. A D gene is named only where the DNA matches it firmly. Clone size is shown for a subset of rows, as once, few, many or a class of expanded clone.

V: TRBV3-1/TRBV3-2; size: -; D: TRBD2; J: TRBJ2-1; CDR3: CASSPYNFGLAAYNEQFF; DNA: TGTGCCAGCAGCCCATATAACTTCGGACTAGCGGCGTACAATGAGCAGTTCTTC
V: TRBV10-3; size: once; D: -; J: TRBJ1-6; CDR3: CAISEGQSYNSPLHF; DNA: TGTGCCATCAGTGAGGGGCAGAGTTATAATTCACCCCTCCACTTT
V: TRBV10-3; size: -; D: -; J: TRBJ2-1; CDR3: CAITDRQFF; DNA: TGTGCCATTACTGACAGGCAGTTCTTC
V: TRBV7-9; size: -; D: TRBD1; J: TRBJ2-2; CDR3: CASSYLTKTGVQTGELFF; DNA: TGTGCCAGCAGCTACTTAACAAAGACAGGGGTACAAACCGGGGAGCTGTTTTTT
V: TRBV7-8; size: once; D: -; J: TRBJ1-1; CDR3: CASSLVPLGAASNTEAFF; DNA: TGTGCCAGCAGCTTAGTCCCCCTAGGGGCAGCTTCAAACACTGAAGCTTTCTTT
V: TRBV6-5; size: few; D: -; J: TRBJ2-3; CDR3: CASRGTSTDTQYF; DNA: TGTGCCAGCAGGGGGACTAGCACAGATACGCAGTATTTT
V: TRBV30; size: -; D: -; J: TRBJ2-7; CDR3: CAWSQGPSEQYF; DNA: TGTGCCTGGAGCCAGGGTCCCAGCGAGCAGTACTTC
V: TRBV11-2; size: -; D: TRBD1; J: TRBJ2-7; CDR3: CASSARQGPYEQYF; DNA: TGTGCCAGCAGCGCAAGACAGGGCCCCTACGAGCAGTACTTC
V: TRBV4-2; size: -; D: -; J: TRBJ2-6; CDR3: CASSQILSGAGANVLTF; DNA: TGTGCCAGCAGCCAAATTTTGTCGGGGGCTGGGGCCAACGTCCTGACTTTC
V: TRBV11-2; size: -; D: TRBD1; J: TRBJ1-5; CDR3: CASSLGQASNQPQHF; DNA: TGTGCCAGCAGCCTGGGACAGGCCAGCAATCAGCCCCAGCATTTT
V: TRBV6-5; size: -; D: TRBD1; J: TRBJ2-7; CDR3: CASRSRDRHYEQYF; DNA: TGTGCCAGCCGCAGCCGGGACAGGCACTACGAGCAGTACTTC
V: TRBV10-3; size: -; D: -; J: TRBJ2-5; CDR3: CAIRTSEGETQYF; DNA: TGTGCCATCAGGACTTCGGAGGGAGAGACCCAGTACTTC
V: TRBV6-5; size: -; D: TRBD1; J: TRBJ2-1; CDR3: CASKTDRKIYNEQFF; DNA: TGTGCCAGCAAGACGGACAGGAAAATTTACAATGAGCAGTTCTTC
V: TRBV24-1; size: once; D: TRBD1; J: TRBJ2-2; CDR3: CATSPTGAAGELFF; DNA: TGTGCCACCAGTCCGACAGGGGCCGCCGGGGAGCTGTTTTTT
V: TRBV11-3; size: -; D: TRBD1; J: TRBJ1-2; CDR3: CASSLDGLGQKTNYGYTF; DNA: TGTGCCAGCAGCTTAGATGGGCTGGGACAGAAGACTAACTATGGCTACACCTTC
V: TRBV5-1; size: -; D: -; J: TRBJ1-1; CDR3: CASSVQGTGMNTEAFF; DNA: TGCGCCAGCAGCGTCCAAGGTACAGGGATGAACACTGAAGCTTTCTTT
V: TRBV15; size: -; D: -; J: TRBJ2-2; CDR3: CATSLQGSTGELFF; DNA: TGTGCCACCAGCCTACAGGGATCCACCGGGGAGCTGTTTTTT
V: TRBV7-6; size: -; D: -; J: TRBJ2-1; CDR3: CASSLWALSSYNEQFF; DNA: TGTGCCAGCAGCTTATGGGCACTTAGCTCCTACAATGAGCAGTTCTTC
V: TRBV4-1; size: -; D: -; J: TRBJ1-3; CDR3: CASSQVQASGNTIYF; DNA: TGCGCCAGCAGCCAAGTCCAGGCCTCTGGAAACACCATATATTTT
V: TRBV5-4; size: few; D: -; J: TRBJ2-5; CDR3: CASSSSYRQDMGETQYF; DNA: TGTGCCAGCAGCTCATCCTACCGACAGGATATGGGGGAGACCCAGTACTTC
V: TRBV2; size: -; D: TRBD2; J: TRBJ2-7; CDR3: CASSAGRRFEQYF; DNA: TGTGCCAGCAGTGCCGGGAGGAGATTCGAGCAGTACTTC
V: TRBV28; size: -; D: -; J: TRBJ2-6; CDR3: CASSPLGAFNRVGSGANVLTF; DNA: TGTGCCAGCAGCCCATTGGGGGCCTTCAACAGGGTGGGCTCTGGGGCCAACGTCCTGACTTTC
V: TRBV6-5; size: -; D: -; J: TRBJ1-3; CDR3: CASREARSGNTIYF; DNA: TGTGCCAGCAGGGAGGCCAGGTCTGGAAACACCATATATTTT
V: TRBV6-5; size: -; D: TRBD1; J: TRBJ2-2; CDR3: CASGNRGYTGELFF; DNA: TGTGCCAGCGGAAACAGGGGTTACACCGGGGAGCTGTTTTTT
V: TRBV28; size: -; D: TRBD1; J: TRBJ1-2; CDR3: CASSVQGAARGYTF; DNA: TGTGCCAGCAGTGTCCAGGGGGCCGCCCGTGGCTACACCTTC
V: TRBV6-5; size: -; D: TRBD2; J: TRBJ2-7; CDR3: CASRQAGGAYEQYF; DNA: TGTGCCAGCAGACAGGCGGGGGGGGCCTACGAGCAGTACTTC
V: TRBV4-1; size: -; D: TRBD1; J: TRBJ1-2; CDR3: CASSHPGQGDYGYTF; DNA: TGCGCCAGCAGCCACCCGGGACAGGGAGACTATGGCTACACCTTC
V: TRBV13; size: -; D: TRBD2; J: TRBJ2-7; CDR3: CASSSGLAGPPYEQYF; DNA: TGTGCCAGCAGCTCGGGACTAGCGGGACCTCCCTACGAGCAGTACTTC
V: TRBV5-6; size: -; D: -; J: TRBJ2-6; CDR3: CASSLAYSSSGANVLTF; DNA: TGTGCCAGCAGCTTAGCATACAGTAGCTCTGGGGCCAACGTCCTGACTTTC
V: TRBV10-3; size: -; D: TRBD1; J: TRBJ2-7; CDR3: CAISGTGGSYEQYF; DNA: TGTGCCATCAGTGGGACAGGGGGCTCCTACGAGCAGTACTTC
V: TRBV19; size: -; D: TRBD2; J: TRBJ2-7; CDR3: CASSPITSGRGEQYF; DNA: TGTGCCAGTTCACCGATAACTAGCGGGAGGGGTGAGCAGTACTTC
V: TRBV30; size: few; D: -; J: TRBJ1-2; CDR3: CAWSVSDSYGYTF; DNA: TGTGCCTGGAGTGTTTCGGACAGCTATGGCTACACCTTC
V: TRBV7-2; size: -; D: -; J: TRBJ2-3; CDR3: CASSLVPIDTDTQYF; DNA: TGTGCCAGCAGCTTAGTCCCGATAGACACAGATACGCAGTATTTT
V: TRBV12-3/TRBV12-4; size: -; D: -; J: TRBJ1-1; CDR3: CASSGLNTEAFF; DNA: TGTGCCAGTTCGGGTTTGAACACTGAAGCTTTCTTT
V: TRBV5-4; size: -; D: TRBD1; J: TRBJ2-1; CDR3: CASRGGHNEQFF; DNA: TGTGCCAGCAGAGGGGGCCACAATGAGCAGTTCTTC
V: TRBV2; size: -; D: TRBD1; J: TRBJ2-5; CDR3: CASKTGYGETQYF; DNA: TGTGCCAGCAAGACAGGGTATGGAGAGACCCAGTACTTC
V: TRBV5-1; size: -; D: TRBD2; J: TRBJ2-7; CDR3: CASSLGLTSGTYEQYF; DNA: TGCGCCAGCAGCTTGGGTTTGACTAGCGGCACCTACGAGCAGTACTTC
V: TRBV5-1; size: -; D: -; J: TRBJ2-3; CDR3: CASSLVGWESDTQYF; DNA: TGCGCCAGCAGCTTGGTTGGTTGGGAGTCGGATACGCAGTATTTT
V: TRBV24-1; size: -; D: -; J: TRBJ2-3; CDR3: CATSDLSSAVPTDTQYF; DNA: TGTGCCACCAGTGATTTGTCGAGCGCCGTTCCCACAGATACGCAGTATTTT
V: TRBV5-4; size: -; D: -; J: TRBJ2-5; CDR3: CASSLRGSGAQYF; DNA: TGTGCCAGCAGCTTGAGAGGGTCGGGGGCCCAGTACTTC
V: TRBV23-1; size: -; D: -; J: TRBJ1-5; CDR3: CASSQLGKGPQHF; DNA: TGCGCCAGCAGTCAACTCGGGAAGGGGCCCCAGCATTTT
V: TRBV20-1; size: -; D: -; J: TRBJ1-5; CDR3: CSASSLSVDQPQHF; DNA: TGCAGTGCTAGTAGTCTTTCGGTGGATCAGCCCCAGCATTTT
V: TRBV19; size: -; D: TRBD2; J: TRBJ2-1; CDR3: CASRVLAGGRDEQFF; DNA: TGTGCCAGTAGGGTCTTGGCGGGAGGGCGTGATGAGCAGTTCTTC
V: TRBV5-4; size: -; D: -; J: TRBJ2-3; CDR3: CASSLAGASDTQYF; DNA: TGTGCCAGCAGCTTGGCCGGAGCTTCAGATACGCAGTATTTT
V: TRBV7-3; size: -; D: -; J: TRBJ2-2; CDR3: CASSSMTGELFF; DNA: TGTGCCAGCAGCTCCATGACCGGGGAGCTGTTTTTT
V: TRBV7-7; size: -; D: -; J: TRBJ1-2; CDR3: CASSFQWLLDYGYTF; DNA: TGTGCTAGCAGCTTTCAATGGTTGCTAGACTATGGCTACACCTTC
V: TRBV4-1; size: -; D: -; J: TRBJ1-5; CDR3: CASSQDLGLVQPQHF; DNA: TGCGCCAGCAGCCAAGATCTGGGCTTGGTGCAGCCCCAGCATTTT
V: TRBV19; size: -; D: TRBD2; J: TRBJ2-5; CDR3: CASSMKYSGDRETQYF; DNA: TGTGCCAGTAGTATGAAATACAGCGGGGATCGAGAGACCCAGTACTTC
V: TRBV6-4; size: -; D: TRBD1; J: TRBJ2-2; CDR3: CASSEGQGNTGELFF; DNA: TGTGCCAGCAGTGAGGGACAGGGAAACACCGGGGAGCTGTTTTTT
V: TRBV28; size: once; D: -; J: TRBJ2-7; CDR3: CASSQILRDLNSYEQYF; DNA: TGTGCCAGCAGTCAAATTCTCCGGGACTTAAATTCCTACGAGCAGTACTTC
V: TRBV2; size: once; D: -; J: TRBJ1-5; CDR3: CASSGGQGINQPQHF; DNA: TGTGCCAGCAGTGGCGGCCAGGGGATCAATCAGCCCCAGCATTTT
V: TRBV28; size: few; D: TRBD1; J: TRBJ1-4; CDR3: CASSFPRDRGLFF; DNA: TGTGCCAGCAGTTTCCCAAGGGACAGGGGGCTGTTTTTT
V: TRBV25-1; size: -; D: TRBD1; J: TRBJ1-2; CDR3: CASSNTGTGIYTF; DNA: TGTGCCAGCAGTAATACCGGGACAGGAATCTACACCTTC
V: TRBV6-5; size: -; D: TRBD1; J: TRBJ2-7; CDR3: CASSSRDGQGRLEQYF; DNA: TGTGCCAGCAGTTCAAGGGATGGACAGGGGCGGCTCGAGCAGTACTTC
V: TRBV5-6; size: -; D: TRBD1; J: TRBJ1-2; CDR3: CASRWTGGNQTF; DNA: TGTGCCAGCAGGTGGACAGGGGGGAACCAAACCTTC
V: TRBV29-1; size: -; D: TRBD2; J: TRBJ2-7; CDR3: CSVKGTKRPYEQYF; DNA: TGCAGCGTGAAAGGGACTAAAAGACCCTACGAGCAGTACTTC